This record looks at one T cell receptor beta chain sequence and its context. The protocol was immunoSEQ multiplex PCR, while the TCRdb copy is restricted to in-frame clones and leaves out a portion. The sample has roughly 230,000 clones; roughly 89% are singletons. The data derive from a study of blood T cell repertoires in COVID-19. Turning to the study itself: Sites across the United States, Italy and Spain contributed samples from acute and convalescent COVID-19. PBMCs, B-cell-depleted T cells, or T cells provided the cDNA or gDNA that made up the material.

The CDR3 totals 15 residues. V shed 5 bases and J shed 2 bases, with 12 bases lying between them. Per the germline V gene, CDR1 is KGHDR and CDR2 is SFDVKD. The sequencing sample was made of peripheral blood. The chain is built from TRBV24-1 and TRBJ2-1; D is perhaps TRBD1 (6 bases). This receptor was identified in a woman aged 40 to 50 who had recovered from COVID-19. The CDR3 reads CATSGRWDTYNEQFF. In nucleotides, the CDR3 is TGTGCCACCAGTGGTAGGTGGGACACCTACAATGAGCAGTTCTTC.